Presented here are 6 T cell receptor beta chains from one specimen sequenced in a study of T cell repertoires in cytomegalovirus infection. TCRdb recomputed calls from the reads with MiXCR, one row per CDR3 protein. The table has hundreds of thousands of distinct CDR3 sequences, 24% seen once. Sequenced sample: CD8+ T cells from PBMCs. These receptor sequences come from a human donor in good health (CMV status not recorded). Some clones in this sample may be carry-over from other donors' samples.

This clonotype was observed at least ten times. The J gene is TRBJ2-2, the V gene TRBV7-8; a possible D gene is TRBD1 (6 bases). Trimming removed 2 bases at V and 3 bases at J, with 13 bases between. In germline, CDR1 is SGHVS, CDR2 FQNEAQ. The CDR3 contains 16 residues. This chain's CDR3 is CASSLYGTQDTGELFF. Written as DNA, the CDR3 is TGTGCCAGCAGCTTATACGGGACACAAGACACCGGGGAGCTGTTTTTT. Looking up the rest from reference TRBV7-8 and TRBJ2-2 gives the full variable domain: GAGVSQSPRYKVAKRGQDVALRCDPISGHVSLFWYQQALGQGPEFLTYFQNEAQLDKSGLPSDRFFAERPEGSVSTLKIQRTQQEDSAVYLCASSLYGTQDTGELFFGEGSRLTVL.

There are a few counts of this clonotype. The chain employs TRBV12-3 or TRBV12-4 and TRBJ2-6, with D uncertain. V shed 7 bases and J shed 4 bases, with 8 bases lying between them. This CDR3 has 13 residues. The CDR3 sequence: CASNLSGANVLTF. CDR3 DNA: TGTGCCAGCAACTTAAGCGGGGCCAACGTCCTGACTTTC.

The chain has TRBV11-2 and TRBJ2-7; TRBD2 aligns across 7 bases. CDR1 is SGHAT, CDR2 FQNNGV, per germline. The CDR3 loop spans 19 amino acids. Unmatched junction bases numbered 17, after V lost 3 bases and J lost 0 bases. DNA of the CDR3: TGTGCCAGCAGCTTTGGACTAGTGGGGACCTCAGTGAGCTCCTACGAGCAGTACTTC. Its protein product is CASSFGLVGTSVSSYEQYF.

The chain combines TRBV29-1 with TRBJ2-7, with TRBD2 matching over 8 bases. The germline V gene encodes CDR1 SQVTM and CDR2 ANQGSEA. Losses at the gene ends were 4 bases for V and 0 bases for J; bases not matched to a gene: 2. The CDR3 contains 13 residues. The CDR3 is CSVGGGSSYEQYF. The CDR3 DNA reads as TGCAGCGTTGGCGGGGGGTCCTCCTACGAGCAGTACTTC.

This clonotype has only a few counts. V usage is TRBV19 and J usage is TRBJ2-3, with 9 bases identical to TRBD1. CDR1 is LNHDA and CDR2 is SQIVND in the germline V gene (reference sequence). The CDR3 has 17 amino acids. The J segment lost 4 bases and the V segment lost 2 bases, leaving 10 bases of the junction unmatched. CDR3 in amino acids: CASSIRGGTGSPDTQYF. In DNA form, the CDR3 reads TGTGCCAGTAGTATAAGGGGCGGGACAGGGAGTCCAGATACGCAGTATTTT.

The J gene is TRBJ2-7, the V gene TRBV2; D ambiguous. The CDR3 contains 15 residues. Germline values: CDR1 SNHLY, CDR2 FYNNEI. V was clipped by 1 base and J by 3 bases, with 13 bases between them. This CDR3 reads CASSEGAVLGYEQYF. For the CDR3, the DNA is TGTGCCAGCAGTGAAGGGGCGGTCCTTGGCTACGAGCAGTACTTC.